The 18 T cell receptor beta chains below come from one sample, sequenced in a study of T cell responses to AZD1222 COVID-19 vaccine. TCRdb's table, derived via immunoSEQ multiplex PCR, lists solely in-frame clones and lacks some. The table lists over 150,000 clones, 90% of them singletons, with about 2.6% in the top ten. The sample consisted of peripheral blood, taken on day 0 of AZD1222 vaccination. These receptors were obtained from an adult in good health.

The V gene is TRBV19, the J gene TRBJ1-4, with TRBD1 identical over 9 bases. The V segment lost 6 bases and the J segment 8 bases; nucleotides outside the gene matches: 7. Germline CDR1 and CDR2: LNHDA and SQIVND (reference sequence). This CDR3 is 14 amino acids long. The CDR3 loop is CASRDRGLEEKLFF. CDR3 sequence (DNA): TGTGCCAGTAGGGACAGGGGACTCGAAGAAAAACTGTTTTTT. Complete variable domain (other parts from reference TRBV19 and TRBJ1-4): DGGITQSPKYLFRKEGQNVTLSCEQNLNHDAMYWYRQDPGQGLRLIYYSQIVNDFQKGDIAEGYSVSREKKESFPLTVTSAQKNPTAFYLCASRDRGLEEKLFFGSGTQLSVL.

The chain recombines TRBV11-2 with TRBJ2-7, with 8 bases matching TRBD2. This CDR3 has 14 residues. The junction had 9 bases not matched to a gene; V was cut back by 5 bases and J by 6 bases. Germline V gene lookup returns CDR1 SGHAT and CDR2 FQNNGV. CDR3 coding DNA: TGTGCCAGCAGCCCCGTCGGGGGGGAGGTCGAGCAGTACTTC. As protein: CASSPVGGEVEQYF.

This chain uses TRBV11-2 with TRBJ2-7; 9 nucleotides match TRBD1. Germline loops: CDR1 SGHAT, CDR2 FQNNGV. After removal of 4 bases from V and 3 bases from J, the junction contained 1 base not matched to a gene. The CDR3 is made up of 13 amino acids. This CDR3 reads CASSWGQGYEQYF. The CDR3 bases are TGTGCCAGCAGCTGGGGACAGGGCTACGAGCAGTACTTC.

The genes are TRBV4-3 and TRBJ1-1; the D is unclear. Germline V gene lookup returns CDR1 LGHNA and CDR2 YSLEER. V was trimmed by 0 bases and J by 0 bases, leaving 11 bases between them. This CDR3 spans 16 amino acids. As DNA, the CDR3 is TGCGCCAGCAGCCAAGACCCCTCCGCGATGAACACTGAAGCTTTCTTT. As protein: CASSQDPSAMNTEAFF.

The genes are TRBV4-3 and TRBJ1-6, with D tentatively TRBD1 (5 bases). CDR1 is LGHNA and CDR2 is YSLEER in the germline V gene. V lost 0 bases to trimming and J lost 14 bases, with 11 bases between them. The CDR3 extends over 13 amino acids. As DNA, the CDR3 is TGCGCCAGCAGCCAAGAGGGGACGACGGCCCTCCACTTT. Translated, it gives CASSQEGTTALHF.

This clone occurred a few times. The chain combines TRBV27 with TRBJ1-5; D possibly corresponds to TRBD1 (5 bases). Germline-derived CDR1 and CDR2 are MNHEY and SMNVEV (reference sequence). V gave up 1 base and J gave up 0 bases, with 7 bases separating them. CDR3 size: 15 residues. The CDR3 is CASSLWGLSNQPQHF. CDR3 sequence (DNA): TGTGCCAGCAGTTTATGGGGCCTTAGCAATCAGCCCCAGCATTTT.

CDR3 region: CASTQRDPTDTQYF. For the CDR3, the DNA is TGTGCCAGCACCCAAAGGGACCCCACAGATACGCAGTATTTT. The rearrangement joins TRBV27 to TRBJ2-3; D possibly uses TRBD1 or TRBD2 (5 bases each). Per germline, CDR1 MNHEY and CDR2 SMNVEV (reference sequence). CDR3 length: 14 amino acids. The V and J ends lost 7 bases and 2 bases respectively, with 13 bases between them.

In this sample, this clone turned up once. The chain's CDR3 is CASSGGTNSYEQYF. The CDR3 DNA follows: TGTGCCAGCAGCGGGGGGACCAACTCCTACGAGCAGTACTTC. This chain joins TRBV9 and TRBJ2-7; either TRBD1 or TRBD2 may fit D (5 bases each). Trimming shortened V by 3 bases and J by 0 bases, and 10 bases separated the two germline ends. This CDR3 is 14 amino acids long. Germline CDR1 SGDLS, CDR2 YYNGEE.

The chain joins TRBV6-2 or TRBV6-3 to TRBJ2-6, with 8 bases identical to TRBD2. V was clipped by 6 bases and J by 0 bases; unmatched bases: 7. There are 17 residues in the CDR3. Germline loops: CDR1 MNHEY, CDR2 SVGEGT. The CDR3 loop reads CASSQGLGGSGANVLTF. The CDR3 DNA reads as TGTGCCAGCAGCCAGGGACTAGGCGGCTCTGGGGCCAACGTCCTGACTTTC.

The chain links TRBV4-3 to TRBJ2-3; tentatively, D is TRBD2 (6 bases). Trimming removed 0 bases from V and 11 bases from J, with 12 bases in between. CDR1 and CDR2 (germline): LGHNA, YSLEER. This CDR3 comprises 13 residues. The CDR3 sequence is CASSQDPGGRQYF. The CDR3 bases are TGCGCCAGCAGCCAAGATCCCGGGGGTAGGCAGTATTTT.

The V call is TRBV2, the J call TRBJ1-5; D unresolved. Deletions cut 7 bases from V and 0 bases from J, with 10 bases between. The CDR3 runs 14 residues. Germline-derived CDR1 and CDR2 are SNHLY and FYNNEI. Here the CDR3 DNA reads TGTGCCAGCAATTCGGTATATAGCAATCAGCCCCAGCATTTT. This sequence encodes CASNSVYSNQPQHF.

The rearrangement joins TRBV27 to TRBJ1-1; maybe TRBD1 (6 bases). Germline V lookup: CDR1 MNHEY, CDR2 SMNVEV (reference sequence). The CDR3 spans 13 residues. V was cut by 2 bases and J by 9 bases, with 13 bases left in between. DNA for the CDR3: TGTGCCAGCAGTTTAAAGGGTGGGGGGCAAGCTTTCTTT. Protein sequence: CASSLKGGGQAFF.

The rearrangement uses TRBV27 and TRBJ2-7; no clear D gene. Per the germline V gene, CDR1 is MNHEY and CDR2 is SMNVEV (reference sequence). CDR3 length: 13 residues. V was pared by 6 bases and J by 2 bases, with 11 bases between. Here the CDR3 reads CASRPRSPYEQYF. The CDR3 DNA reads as TGTGCCAGCAGGCCCCGCAGTCCCTACGAGCAGTACTTC.

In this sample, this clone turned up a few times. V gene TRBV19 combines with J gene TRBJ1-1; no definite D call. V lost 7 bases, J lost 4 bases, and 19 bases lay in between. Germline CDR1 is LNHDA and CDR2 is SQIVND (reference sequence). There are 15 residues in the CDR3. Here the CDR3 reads CASTIDGVEGTEAFF. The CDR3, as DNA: TGTGCCAGTACCATAGACGGGGTTGAGGGCACTGAAGCTTTCTTT. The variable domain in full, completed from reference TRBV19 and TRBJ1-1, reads DGGITQSPKYLFRKEGQNVTLSCEQNLNHDAMYWYRQDPGQGLRLIYYSQIVNDFQKGDIAEGYSVSREKKESFPLTVTSAQKNPTAFYLCASTIDGVEGTEAFFGQGTRLTVV.

The CDR3 region is CASSQPREQFF. The CDR3 nucleotides read TGCGCCAGCAGTCAACCCCGCGAGCAGTTCTTC. This chain joins TRBV23-1 and TRBJ2-1, with D unresolved. TRBV23-1 is an ORF; its function is uncertain. V was clipped by 2 bases and J by 10 bases, with 6 bases between them. The CDR3 runs to 11 residues.

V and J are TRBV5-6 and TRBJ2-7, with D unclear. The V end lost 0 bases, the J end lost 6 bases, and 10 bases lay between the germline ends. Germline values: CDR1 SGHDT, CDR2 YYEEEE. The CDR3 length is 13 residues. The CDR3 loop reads CASSLGLVLEQYF. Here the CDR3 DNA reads TGTGCCAGCAGCTTGGGCCTAGTTCTCGAGCAGTACTTC.

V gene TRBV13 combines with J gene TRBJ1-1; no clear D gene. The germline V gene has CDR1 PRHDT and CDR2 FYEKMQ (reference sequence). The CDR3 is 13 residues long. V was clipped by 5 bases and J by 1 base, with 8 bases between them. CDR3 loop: CASSPRRNTEAFF. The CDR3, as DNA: TGTGCCAGCAGCCCACGGAGGAACACTGAAGCTTTCTTT.

CDR3 region: CASSSGHYGYTF. In DNA, the CDR3 is TGTGCCAGCAGCTCCGGTCACTATGGCTACACCTTC. The rearrangement uses TRBV13 and TRBJ1-2; D remains ambiguous. The CDR3 contains 12 residues. V gave up 4 bases and J gave up 3 bases, with 6 bases separating them. CDR1 PRHDT and CDR2 FYEKMQ come from the germline V gene (reference sequence).